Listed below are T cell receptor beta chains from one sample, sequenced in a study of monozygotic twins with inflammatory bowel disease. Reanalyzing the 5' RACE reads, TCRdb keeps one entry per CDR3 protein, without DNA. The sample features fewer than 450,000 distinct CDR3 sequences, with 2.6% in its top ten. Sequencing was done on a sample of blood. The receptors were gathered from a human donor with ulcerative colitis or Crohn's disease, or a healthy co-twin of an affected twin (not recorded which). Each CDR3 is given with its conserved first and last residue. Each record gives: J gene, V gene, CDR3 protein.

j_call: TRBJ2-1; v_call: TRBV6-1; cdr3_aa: CASSIGLAAYNEQFF
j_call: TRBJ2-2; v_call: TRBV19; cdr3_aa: CASSIANRDRAGELFF
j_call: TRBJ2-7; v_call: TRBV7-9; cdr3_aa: CASSSRQFFYEQYF
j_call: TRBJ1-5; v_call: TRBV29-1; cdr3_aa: CSVRQGLNQPQHF
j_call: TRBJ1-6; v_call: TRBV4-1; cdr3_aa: CASSQPRGGNSPLHF
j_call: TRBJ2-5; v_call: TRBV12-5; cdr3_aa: CASGFELARHHQETQYF
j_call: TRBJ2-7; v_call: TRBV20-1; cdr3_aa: CSASAGTAFYEQYF
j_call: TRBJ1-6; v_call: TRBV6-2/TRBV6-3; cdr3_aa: CASSYSGVARSPLHF
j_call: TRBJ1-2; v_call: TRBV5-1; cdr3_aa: CASSLDRGADYGYTF
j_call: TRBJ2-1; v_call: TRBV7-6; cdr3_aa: CASSLADSPTYNEQFF
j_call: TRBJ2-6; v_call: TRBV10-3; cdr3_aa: CAIRASGNLKSGANVLTF
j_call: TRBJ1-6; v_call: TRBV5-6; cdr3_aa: CASIGQGPDSPLHF
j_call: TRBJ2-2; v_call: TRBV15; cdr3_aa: CATSRAGTNANTGELFF
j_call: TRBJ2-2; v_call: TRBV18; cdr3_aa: CASSPALSNIGELFF
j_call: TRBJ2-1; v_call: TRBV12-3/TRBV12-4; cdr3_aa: CASASGGDEQFF
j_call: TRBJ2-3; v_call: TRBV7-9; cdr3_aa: CASSLLRLVAVNTQYF
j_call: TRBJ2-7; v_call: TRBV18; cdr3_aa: CASSTNPGTSGGRYYEQYF
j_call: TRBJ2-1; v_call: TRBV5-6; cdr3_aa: CASSLWPDKKQFF
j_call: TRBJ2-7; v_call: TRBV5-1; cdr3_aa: CASSLEPGGSYEQYF
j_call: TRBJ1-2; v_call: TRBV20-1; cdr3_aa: CSAGRADRPNYGYTF
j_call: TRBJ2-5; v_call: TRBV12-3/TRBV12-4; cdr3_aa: CASSYRETQYF
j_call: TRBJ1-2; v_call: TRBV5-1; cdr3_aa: CASSPGTGGSGYTF
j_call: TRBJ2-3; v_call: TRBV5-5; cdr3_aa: CASSSRPSPIYTDTQYF
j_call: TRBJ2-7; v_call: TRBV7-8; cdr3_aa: CASSEDRGDEQYF
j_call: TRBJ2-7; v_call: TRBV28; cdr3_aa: CASSLPGTWEQYF
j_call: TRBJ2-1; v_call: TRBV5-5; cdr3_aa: CASSFRQGLVYNEQFF
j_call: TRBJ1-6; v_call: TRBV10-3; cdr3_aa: CAIRGTGSSPLHF
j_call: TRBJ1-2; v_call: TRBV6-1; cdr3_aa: CASSAGTGYGYTF
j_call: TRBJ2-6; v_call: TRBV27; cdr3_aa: CASSLSTGSGGANVLTF
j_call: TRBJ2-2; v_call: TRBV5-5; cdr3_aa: CASMTGGGETGELFF
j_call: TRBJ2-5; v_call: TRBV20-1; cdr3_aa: CSAPPRRDPYATQYF
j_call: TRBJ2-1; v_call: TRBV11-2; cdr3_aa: CASSLVWWTSAGEQFF
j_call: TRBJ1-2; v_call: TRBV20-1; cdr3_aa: CSANRDGYGYTF
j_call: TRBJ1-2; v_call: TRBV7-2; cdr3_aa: CASSFGGSYNYGYTF
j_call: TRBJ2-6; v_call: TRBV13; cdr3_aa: CASSPWGANVLTF
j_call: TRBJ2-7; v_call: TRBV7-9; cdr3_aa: CASSFGQTNYEQYF
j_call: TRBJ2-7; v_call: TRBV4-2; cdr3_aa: CASSQEKAPWGVSEQYF
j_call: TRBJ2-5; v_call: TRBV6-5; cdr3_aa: CASSSAVGLAGGSLETQYF
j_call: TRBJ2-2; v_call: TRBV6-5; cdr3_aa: CASSKQGTGELFF
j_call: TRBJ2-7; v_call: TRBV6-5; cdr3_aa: CASSYSRGLTYEQYF
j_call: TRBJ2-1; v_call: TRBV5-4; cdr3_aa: CASSGKGQGFDDQFF
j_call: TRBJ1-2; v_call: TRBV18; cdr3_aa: CASSPRTGGNYGYTF
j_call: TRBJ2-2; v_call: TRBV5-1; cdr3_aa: CASSFSRTGGTGELFF
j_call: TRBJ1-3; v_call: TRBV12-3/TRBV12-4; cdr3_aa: CASSPRTGLNAGNTIYF
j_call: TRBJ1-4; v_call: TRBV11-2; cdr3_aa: CASSSGQGGEKLFF
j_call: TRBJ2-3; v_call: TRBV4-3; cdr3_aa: CATSSLEGGSTDTQYF